Listed below are T cell receptor beta chains from one sample, sequenced in a study of chemoradiotherapy in HPV16-positive cancers. Some clones are missing from TCRdb's copy, which holds only in-frame ones; the method was immunoSEQ multiplex PCR. The repertoire holds about 32,000 clones, 70% to 90% seen once, with approximately 5% in the top ten. The sample here was blood, taken from a patient who underwent chemoradiotherapy. The receptors derive from a human donor with HPV-associated anogenital cancer. Both conserved end residues are part of each CDR3. Some rows mark clone size as missing; the rest say once, few, many or name a class of expanded clone.

J	size	V	length	CDR3
TRBJ2-3	.	TRBV27	16	CASSLSFGSGTDTQYF
TRBJ2-2	.	TRBV15	14	CATSRGFDTGELFF
TRBJ2-7	.	TRBV28	15	CASSSFGTEDYEQYF
TRBJ2-7	.	TRBV6-6	14	CASAGTPSGYEQYF
TRBJ2-2	.	TRBV15	16	CATSRHRALNTGELFF
TRBJ1-5	.	TRBV6-6	15	CASSYSAGTPQPQHF
TRBJ2-1	.	TRBV28	14	CASSLAGYLNEQFF
TRBJ2-5	.	TRBV27	17	CASSTVGLAGATETQYF
TRBJ2-3	.	TRBV6-6	12	CASSLGTDTQYF
TRBJ2-5	.	TRBV5-1	16	CASSAGDRGYQETQYF
TRBJ1-3	.	TRBV28	15	CASSNQGASGNTIYF
TRBJ2-1	.	TRBV19	16	CASSLGTGSYDNEQFF
TRBJ1-2	.	TRBV28	12	CASSLVGKGYTF
TRBJ2-7	.	TRBV6-5	12	CASRGLSYEQYF
TRBJ2-5	.	TRBV5-5	15	CASQRRGQQQETQYF
TRBJ2-1	.	TRBV18	15	CASSSPRGTYNEQFF
TRBJ2-3	.	TRBV7-8	15	CASSLGERGVDTQYF
TRBJ2-7	once	TRBV19	16	CASSQTGMIGAYEQYF
TRBJ2-5	.	TRBV29-1	13	CSVDPTGDKTQYF
TRBJ1-1	.	TRBV6-1	15	CASTSVWGLNTEAFF
TRBJ2-7	.	TRBV28	13	CASSYGPRGAQYF
TRBJ2-7	.	TRBV5-1	16	CASSLGGTSGSYEQYF
TRBJ2-5	.	TRBV4-2	13	CASSQALGAAQYF
TRBJ2-2	.	TRBV15	15	CATSTLKRGLGELFF
TRBJ2-1	few	TRBV6-4	11	CASSVGNEQFF
TRBJ2-1	.	TRBV20-1	11	CSASNVNEQFF
TRBJ2-1	few	TRBV5-4	17	CASSFLGLAGRYNEQFF
.	.	TRBV10-3	16	CAISSWGGARPYEQYF
TRBJ1-5	.	TRBV4-1	15	CASSQAGGQKKPQHF
TRBJ1-4	once	TRBV14	14	CASSRDRGNEKLFF
TRBJ2-2	.	TRBV28	18	CASSSHLGQVANTGELFF
TRBJ2-2	few	TRBV7-2	14	CASSFQANTGELFF
TRBJ2-1	.	TRBV28	15	CASSLGVSGPNEQFF
TRBJ2-3	.	TRBV5-8	17	CASSPGGPSVGTDTQYF
TRBJ2-2	once	TRBV7-7	12	CASSSDTGELFF
TRBJ2-7	.	TRBV14	13	CASSQFTGGEQYF
TRBJ1-1	.	TRBV11-2	14	CASSLAGGATEAFF
TRBJ2-1	few	TRBV6-4	13	CASSQRGYNEQFF
TRBJ2-7	.	TRBV11-2	19	CASSLVGGAGRGLPYEQYF
TRBJ2-3	.	TRBV5-4	14	CASSFAGGTDTQYF
TRBJ1-1	.	TRBV20-1	11	CSAPLGIQAFF
TRBJ2-7	.	TRBV5-1	16	CASSLGGQGTTYEQYF
TRBJ2-7	.	TRBV5-1	12	CASSMDYYEQYF
TRBJ1-2	.	TRBV29-1	11	CSVLTVYGYTF
TRBJ2-3	.	TRBV10-3	13	CAISPGTSDTQYF
TRBJ1-2	.	TRBV5-1	16	CASSLGSSGGSGGYTF
TRBJ1-5	.	TRBV29-1	13	CSVSTGSNQPQHF
TRBJ2-7	.	TRBV6-1	14	CASSEALASYEQYF